The clone carrying this T cell receptor beta chain was recorded only once. What it binds is unknown. The record originates from a study of T cells in localized non-small cell lung cancer. V trimming: 5 bases; J trimming: 5 bases; junction bases outside the gene matches: 7. There are 16 residues in the CDR3. Germline CDR1 SNHLY, CDR2 FYNNEI. The assay was immunoSEQ multiplex PCR, and TCRdb's table has in-frame clones only and misses some. The table includes around 35,000 clones, about 83% detected once. Broader study findings: Adjacent lung had a median roughly 53 of the 100 largest tumor clones. Elevated blood T cell density was associated with longer overall survival. Uninvolved adjacent lung showed higher T cell clonality than tumor. Sequencing was limited to one tumor region, leaving the possibility of heterogeneity open.

The clonotype comes from a woman aged 35 to 69 with stage I lung adenocarcinoma. The chain carries TRBV2 and TRBJ2-2, with TRBD2 matching over 11 bases. The sequences come from peripheral blood, collected before any cancer treatment. In nucleotides, the CDR3 is TGTGCCAGCAGTTACCTAGCGGGGGGAATTACCGGGGAGCTGTTTTTT. This encodes CASSYLAGGITGELFF.